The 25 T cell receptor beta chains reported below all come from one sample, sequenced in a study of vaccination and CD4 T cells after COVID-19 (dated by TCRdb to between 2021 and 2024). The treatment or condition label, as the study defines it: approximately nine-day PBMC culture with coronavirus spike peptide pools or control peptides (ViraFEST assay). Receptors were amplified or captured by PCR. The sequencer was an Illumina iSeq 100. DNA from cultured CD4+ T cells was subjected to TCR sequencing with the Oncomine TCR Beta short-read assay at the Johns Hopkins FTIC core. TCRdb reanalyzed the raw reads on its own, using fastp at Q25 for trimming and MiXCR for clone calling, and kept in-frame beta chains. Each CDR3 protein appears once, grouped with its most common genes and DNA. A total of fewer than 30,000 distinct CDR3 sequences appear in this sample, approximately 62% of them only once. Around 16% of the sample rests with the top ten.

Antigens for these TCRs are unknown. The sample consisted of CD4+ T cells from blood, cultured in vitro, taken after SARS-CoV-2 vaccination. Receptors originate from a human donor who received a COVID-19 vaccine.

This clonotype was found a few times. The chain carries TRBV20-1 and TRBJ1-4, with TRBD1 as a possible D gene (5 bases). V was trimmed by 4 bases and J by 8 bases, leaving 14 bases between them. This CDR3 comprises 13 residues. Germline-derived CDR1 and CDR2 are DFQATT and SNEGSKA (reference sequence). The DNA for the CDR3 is TGCAGTGCTACAAGGGACGTCATCGAAAAACTGTTTTTT. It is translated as CSATRDVIEKLFF.

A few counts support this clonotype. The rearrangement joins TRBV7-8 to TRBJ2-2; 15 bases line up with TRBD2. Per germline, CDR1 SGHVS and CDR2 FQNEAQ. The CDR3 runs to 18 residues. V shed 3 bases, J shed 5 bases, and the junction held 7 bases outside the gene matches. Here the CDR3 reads CASSFRTSGGAQTGELFF. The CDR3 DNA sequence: TGTGCCAGCAGCTTCCGGACTAGCGGGGGGGCCCAGACCGGGGAGCTGTTTTTT.

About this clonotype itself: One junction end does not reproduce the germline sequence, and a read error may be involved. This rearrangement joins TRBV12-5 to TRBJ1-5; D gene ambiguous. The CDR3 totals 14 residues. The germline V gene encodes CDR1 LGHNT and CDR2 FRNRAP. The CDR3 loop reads CASGFGQSNQPQHF. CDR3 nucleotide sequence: TGCGCTAGTGGTTTCGGCCAGTCCAATCAGCCCCAGCATTTT.

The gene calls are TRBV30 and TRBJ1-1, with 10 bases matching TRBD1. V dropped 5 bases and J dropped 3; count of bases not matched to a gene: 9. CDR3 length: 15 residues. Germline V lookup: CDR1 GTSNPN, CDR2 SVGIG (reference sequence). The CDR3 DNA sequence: TGTGCCTGGTCCCGAAGGACAGGGGGGTACACTGAAGCTTTCTTT. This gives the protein CAWSRRTGGYTEAFF.

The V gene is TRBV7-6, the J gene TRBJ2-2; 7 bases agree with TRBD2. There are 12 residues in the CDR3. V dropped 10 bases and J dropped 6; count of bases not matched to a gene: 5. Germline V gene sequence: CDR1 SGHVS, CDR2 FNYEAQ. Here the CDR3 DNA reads TGTGCCATACTACGGGGGGCCGGGGAGCTGTTTTTT. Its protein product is CAILRGAGELFF. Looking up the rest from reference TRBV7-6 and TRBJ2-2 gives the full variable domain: GAGVSQSPRYKVTKRGQDVALRCDPISGHVSLYWYRQALGQGPEFLTYFNYEAQQDKSGLPNDRFSAERPEGSISTLTIQRTEQRDSAMYRCAILRGAGELFFGEGSRLTVL.

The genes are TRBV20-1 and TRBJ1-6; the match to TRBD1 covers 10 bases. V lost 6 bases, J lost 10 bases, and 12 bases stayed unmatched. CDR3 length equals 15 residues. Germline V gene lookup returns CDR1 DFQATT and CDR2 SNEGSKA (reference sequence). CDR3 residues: CSAPSTGGAQSPLHF. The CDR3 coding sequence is TGCAGTGCCCCATCGACAGGGGGCGCTCAGTCACCCCTCCACTTT.

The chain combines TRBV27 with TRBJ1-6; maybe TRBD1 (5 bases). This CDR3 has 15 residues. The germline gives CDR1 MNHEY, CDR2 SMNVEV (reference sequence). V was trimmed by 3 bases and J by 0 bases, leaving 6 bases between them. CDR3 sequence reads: CASSFRDSYNSPLHF. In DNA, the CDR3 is TGTGCCAGCAGTTTCAGGGACTCCTATAATTCACCCCTCCACTTT.

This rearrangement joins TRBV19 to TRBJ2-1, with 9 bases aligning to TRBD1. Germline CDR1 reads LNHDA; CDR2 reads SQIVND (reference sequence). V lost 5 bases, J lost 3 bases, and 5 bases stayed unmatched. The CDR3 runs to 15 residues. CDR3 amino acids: CASSVTGQGYNEQFF. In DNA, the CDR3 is TGTGCCAGTAGTGTAACGGGACAGGGCTACAATGAGCAGTTCTTC.

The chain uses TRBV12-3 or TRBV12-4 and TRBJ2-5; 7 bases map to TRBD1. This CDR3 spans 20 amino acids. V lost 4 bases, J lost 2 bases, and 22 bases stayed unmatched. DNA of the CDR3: TGTGCCAGCAGTTACTATATGGGATTTGGGCAGACAGGGATTCAAGAGACCCAGTACTTC. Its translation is CASSYYMGFGQTGIQETQYF.

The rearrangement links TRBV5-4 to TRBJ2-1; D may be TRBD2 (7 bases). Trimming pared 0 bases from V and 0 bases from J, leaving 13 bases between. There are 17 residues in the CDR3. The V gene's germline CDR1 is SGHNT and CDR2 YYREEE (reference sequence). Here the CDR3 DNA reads TGTGCCAGCAGCTTGGGCGGGGGCCCTTCCTCCTACAATGAGCAGTTCTTC. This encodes CASSLGGGPSSYNEQFF.

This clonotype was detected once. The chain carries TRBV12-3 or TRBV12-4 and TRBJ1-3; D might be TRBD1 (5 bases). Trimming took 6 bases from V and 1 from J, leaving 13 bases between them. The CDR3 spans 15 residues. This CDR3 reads CASRNLRVSGNTIYF. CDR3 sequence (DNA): TGTGCCAGCAGAAACCTCAGGGTTTCTGGAAACACCATATATTTT.

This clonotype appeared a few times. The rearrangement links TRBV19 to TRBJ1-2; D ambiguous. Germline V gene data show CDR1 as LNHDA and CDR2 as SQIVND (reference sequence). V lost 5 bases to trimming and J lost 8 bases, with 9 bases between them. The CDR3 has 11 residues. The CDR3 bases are TGTGCCAGTAGTTCGACATTAGGCTACACCTTC. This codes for CASSSTLGYTF.

The CDR3 nucleotides are TGTGCCAGCAGCTTAGTTCTCCGATCAGATACGCAGTATTTT. This encodes CASSLVLRSDTQYF. V gene TRBV7-8 combines with J gene TRBJ2-3; D unclear. Germline V gene lookup returns CDR1 SGHVS and CDR2 FQNEAQ. V was trimmed by 1 base and J by 4 bases, leaving 9 bases between them. This CDR3 is 14 amino acids long.

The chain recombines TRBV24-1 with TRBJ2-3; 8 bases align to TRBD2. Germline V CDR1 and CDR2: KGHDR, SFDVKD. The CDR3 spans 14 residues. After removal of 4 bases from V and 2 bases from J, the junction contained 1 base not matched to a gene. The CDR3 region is CATSEAGVTDTQYF. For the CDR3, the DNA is TGTGCCACCAGTGAAGCGGGGGTCACAGATACGCAGTATTTT.

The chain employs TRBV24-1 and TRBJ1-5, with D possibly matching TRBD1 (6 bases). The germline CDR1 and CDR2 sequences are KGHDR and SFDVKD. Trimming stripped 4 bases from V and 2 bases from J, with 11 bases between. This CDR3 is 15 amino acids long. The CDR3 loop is CATSDVGGRNQPQHF. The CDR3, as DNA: TGTGCCACCAGTGACGTCGGGGGGCGCAATCAGCCCCAGCATTTT.

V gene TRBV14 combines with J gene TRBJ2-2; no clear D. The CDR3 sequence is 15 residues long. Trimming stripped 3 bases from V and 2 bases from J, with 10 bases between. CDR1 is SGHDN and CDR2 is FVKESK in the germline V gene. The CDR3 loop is CASSHRAVNTGELFF. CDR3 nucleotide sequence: TGTGCCAGCAGCCATAGGGCGGTTAACACCGGGGAGCTGTTTTTT.

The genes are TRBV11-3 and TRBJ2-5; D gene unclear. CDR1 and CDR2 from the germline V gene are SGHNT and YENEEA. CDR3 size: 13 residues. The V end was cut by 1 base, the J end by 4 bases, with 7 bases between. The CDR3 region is CASSLVFRETQYF. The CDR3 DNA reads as TGTGCCAGCAGCTTAGTTTTCAGAGAGACCCAGTACTTC.

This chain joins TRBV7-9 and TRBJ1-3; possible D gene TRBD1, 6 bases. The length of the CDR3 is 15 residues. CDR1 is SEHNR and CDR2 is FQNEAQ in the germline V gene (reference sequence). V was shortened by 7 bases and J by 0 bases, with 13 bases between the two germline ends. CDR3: CASTLTGSSGNTIYF. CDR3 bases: TGTGCCAGCACCTTGACAGGAAGCTCTGGAAACACCATATATTTT.

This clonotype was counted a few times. CDR3 coding DNA: TGTGCCAGCAGTGCCGGGGTGGCCGGAACTGAAGCTTTCTTT. Translation gives CASSAGVAGTEAFF. V gene TRBV6-1 combines with J gene TRBJ1-1; no clear D. The CDR3 sequence is 14 residues long. Trimming shortened V by 4 bases and J by 5 bases, and 14 bases separated the two germline ends. CDR1 is MNHNS and CDR2 is SASEGT in the germline V gene.

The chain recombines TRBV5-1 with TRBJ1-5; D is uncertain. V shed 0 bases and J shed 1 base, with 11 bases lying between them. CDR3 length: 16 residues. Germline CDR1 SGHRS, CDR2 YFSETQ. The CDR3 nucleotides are TGCGCCAGCAGCTTGGAGACGGGGAACAGCAATCAGCCCCAGCATTTT. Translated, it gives CASSLETGNSNQPQHF.

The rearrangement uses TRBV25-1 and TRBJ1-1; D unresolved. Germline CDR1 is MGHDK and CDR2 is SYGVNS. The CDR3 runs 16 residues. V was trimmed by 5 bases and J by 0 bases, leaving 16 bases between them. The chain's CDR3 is CASSPFRADLNTEAFF. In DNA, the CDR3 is TGTGCCAGCAGTCCCTTTCGGGCAGACCTGAACACTGAAGCTTTCTTT.

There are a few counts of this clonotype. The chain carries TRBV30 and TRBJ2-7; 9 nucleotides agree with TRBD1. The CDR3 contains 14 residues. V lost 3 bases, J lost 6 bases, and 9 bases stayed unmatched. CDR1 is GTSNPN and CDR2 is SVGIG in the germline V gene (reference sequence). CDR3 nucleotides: TGTGCCTGGAGAGACGGGACAGGGCTCTCCGAGCAGTACTTC. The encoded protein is CAWRDGTGLSEQYF.

The CDR3 sequence is CASSYSRVSYEQYF. As DNA, the CDR3 is TGTGCCAGCAGTTACTCCAGGGTGTCCTACGAGCAGTACTTC. The genes are TRBV6-2 or TRBV6-3 and TRBJ2-7; TRBD1 is a possible D gene (5 bases). The CDR3 is 14 residues long. V was trimmed by 0 bases and J by 1 base, leaving 7 bases between them. Per germline, CDR1 MNHEY and CDR2 SVGEGT.

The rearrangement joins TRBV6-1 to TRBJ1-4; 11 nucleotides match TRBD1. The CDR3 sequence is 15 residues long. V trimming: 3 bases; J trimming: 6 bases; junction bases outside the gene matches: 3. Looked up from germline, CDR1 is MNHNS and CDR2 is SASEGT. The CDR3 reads CASSDRGQGDEKLFF. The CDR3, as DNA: TGTGCCAGCAGTGATAGGGGACAGGGGGATGAAAAACTGTTTTTT.

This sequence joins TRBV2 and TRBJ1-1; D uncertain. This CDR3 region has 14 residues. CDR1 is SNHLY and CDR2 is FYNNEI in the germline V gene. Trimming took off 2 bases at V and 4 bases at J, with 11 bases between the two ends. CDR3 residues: CASSESLRSTEAFF. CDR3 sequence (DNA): TGTGCCAGCAGTGAATCGCTTCGGTCCACTGAAGCTTTCTTT.